Listed below are T cell receptor beta chains from one sample, sequenced in a study of blood T cell repertoires in COVID-19. TCRdb's copy holds only in-frame clones and misses some; the assay was immunoSEQ multiplex PCR. Here the sample spans around 450,000 clones, roughly 90% being singletons. Sequenced: peripheral blood. The receptors shown here come from a woman in her 30s with acute or convalescent COVID-19. CDR3s include the opening cysteine and the closing phenylalanine or tryptophan. D genes are given only for firm matches. For some rows the clone size is stated as once, few or many, or as a class when expanded; others skip it.

clone size	V gene	J gene	CDR3 length	D gene	CDR3 protein	CDR3 DNA
.	TRBV2	TRBJ2-6	17	.	CASKVGIIVSGANVLTF	TGTGCCAGCAAGGTCGGGATAATAGTCTCTGGGGCCAACGTCCTGACTTTC
.	TRBV7-3	TRBJ2-1	13	.	CASSLSGLGEQFF	TGTGCCAGCAGCTTATCAGGGTTGGGTGAGCAGTTCTTC
.	TRBV9	TRBJ1-4	15	.	CASSVTPGTNEKLFF	TGTGCCAGCAGCGTAACCCCAGGGACTAATGAAAAACTGTTTTTT
.	TRBV2	TRBJ1-2	14	TRBD1	CASSESTGNYGYTF	TGTGCCAGCAGTGAGTCGACAGGGAATTATGGCTACACCTTC
.	TRBV3-1/TRBV3-2	TRBJ2-1	16	TRBD2	CANSGLAGGPGNEQFF	TGTGCCAACTCGGGACTAGCGGGGGGGCCGGGTAATGAGCAGTTCTTC
.	TRBV30	TRBJ2-4	12	.	CAWSAGEDIQYF	TGTGCCTGGAGTGCGGGGGAAGACATTCAGTACTTC
.	TRBV5-1	TRBJ2-5	16	TRBD2	CASSLALAGGLETQYF	TGCGCCAGCAGCTTGGCCCTAGCGGGGGGCTTGGAGACCCAGTACTTC
.	TRBV10-2	TRBJ2-1	16	TRBD1	CASSEFRGQGFNEQFF	TGCGCCAGCAGTGAGTTTAGGGGACAGGGGTTCAATGAGCAGTTCTTC
.	TRBV6-5	TRBJ2-1	15	TRBD1	CASSYLGQGYNEQFF	TGTGCCAGCAGTTACCTGGGACAGGGGTACAATGAGCAGTTCTTC
.	TRBV27	TRBJ1-2	16	.	CASSSLGDLEAYGYTF	TGTGCCAGCAGTTCACTAGGTGACCTGGAGGCCTATGGCTACACCTTC
.	TRBV6-1	TRBJ2-7	14	.	CASSETGNAYEQYF	TGTGCCAGCAGTGAGACAGGAAACGCCTACGAGCAGTACTTC
.	TRBV27	TRBJ2-6	17	.	CASSPSGTSSGANVLTF	TGTGCCAGCAGTCCATCCGGGACAAGCTCTGGGGCCAACGTCCTGACTTTC
once	TRBV11-2	TRBJ2-4	16	.	CASSSPLVPPRNIQYF	TGTGCCAGCAGCTCCCCACTAGTGCCGCCTAGAAACATTCAGTACTTC
.	TRBV6-5	TRBJ2-1	11	.	CASRVQGFLFF	TGTGCCAGCAGAGTACAGGGTTTTCTGTTCTTC
.	TRBV4-2	TRBJ1-4	15	.	CASSQDGDLSEKLFF	TGTGCCAGCAGCCAAGACGGGGATTTGAGTGAAAAACTGTTTTTT
.	TRBV29-1	TRBJ2-7	14	TRBD1	CSVEDRDRPYEQYF	TGCAGCGTTGAAGATCGGGACAGGCCGTACGAGCAGTACTTC
.	TRBV6-5	TRBJ2-7	11	.	CASNRVDEQYF	TGTGCCAGCAACCGAGTCGACGAGCAGTACTTC
.	TRBV7-3	TRBJ2-2	16	TRBD1	CASSTWDRGGTGELFF	TGTGCCAGCAGCACATGGGACAGGGGTGGGACCGGGGAGCTGTTTTTT
.	TRBV19	TRBJ2-7	16	TRBD1	CASSIHLGQGAYEQYF	TGTGCCAGTAGTATACACCTGGGACAGGGGGCCTACGAGCAGTACTTC
.	TRBV5-5	TRBJ2-2	16	.	CASSPALGGPTGELFF	TGTGCCAGCAGCCCGGCGCTGGGGGGGCCAACCGGGGAGCTGTTTTTT
.	TRBV7-3	TRBJ2-1	14	.	CASSRTGGVNEQFF	TGTGCCAGCAGTAGAACCGGGGGAGTCAATGAGCAGTTCTTC
.	TRBV11-2	TRBJ2-1	16	TRBD2	CASSPLSGGALNEQFF	TGTGCCAGCAGCCCCCTTAGCGGGGGGGCCCTCAATGAGCAGTTCTTC
.	TRBV6-5	TRBJ1-2	13	.	CASNQRAMNGYTF	TGTGCCAGCAACCAGCGGGCTATGAATGGCTACACCTTC
.	TRBV19	TRBJ1-1	12	.	CASTTGFTEAFF	TGTGCCAGTACGACAGGTTTCACTGAAGCTTTCTTT
.	TRBV5-5	TRBJ2-5	14	TRBD2	CASTRTSGQETQYF	TGTGCCAGCACTCGGACTAGCGGCCAAGAGACCCAGTACTTC
.	TRBV5-1	TRBJ1-6	14	.	CASSPGVSNSPLHF	TGCGCCAGCAGTCCCGGGGTCTCTAATTCACCCCTCCACTTT
few	TRBV11-2	TRBJ2-2	12	.	CASMGVAGELFF	TGTGCCAGCATGGGAGTCGCCGGGGAGCTGTTTTTT
.	TRBV6-5	TRBJ2-1	15	TRBD1	CASSRDRDRYNEQFF	TGTGCCAGCAGTCGAGACAGGGACCGTTACAATGAGCAGTTCTTC